These 21 T cell receptor beta chains originate from one sample sequenced in a study of T cell changes during pregnancy in multiple sclerosis. Sequencing was performed with immunoSEQ multiplex PCR; in TCRdb, only in-frame clones are kept and a portion is missing. The profile shows 45,000 to 60,000 clones, more than 90% of them singletons. The sample here was peripheral blood, taken after pregnancy. Receptor source: a female donor in good health, enrolled as a control in a pregnancy study.

The CDR3 sequence is CASSKDSVGRAGELFF. CDR3 coding DNA: TGTGCCAGCAGCAAAGACAGTGTAGGGCGGGCCGGGGAGCTGTTTTTT. V usage is TRBV21-1 and J usage is TRBJ2-2; TRBD2 reflects the table's D call only, with no check against the DNA. TRBV21-1 is a known pseudogene. The CDR3 is made up of 16 amino acids.

This sequence joins TRBV7-2 and TRBJ1-3; TRBD1 matches at 7 bases. The CDR3 has 16 residues. From germline, CDR1 is SGHTA and CDR2 FQGNSA. The V gene end was trimmed by 2 bases and the J gene end by 0 bases; junction bases not matched to a gene: 4. In DNA, the CDR3 is TGTGCCAGCAGCTTATTCGGGACAGTCTCTGGAAACACCATATATTTT. As protein: CASSLFGTVSGNTIYF.

This clone showed up just once. The rearrangement links TRBV19 to TRBJ2-1; the match to TRBD2 covers 8 bases. Germline V gives CDR1 LNHDA, CDR2 SQIVND (reference sequence). The CDR3 contains 15 residues. Unmatched junction bases numbered 11, after V lost 5 bases and J lost 8 bases. This chain's CDR3 is CASSPQAGGRHEQFF. The DNA for the CDR3 is TGTGCCAGTAGTCCCCAGGCGGGAGGCCGGCATGAGCAGTTCTTC. Based on the CDR3 plus reference TRBV19 and TRBJ2-1, the full variable domain is DGGITQSPKYLFRKEGQNVTLSCEQNLNHDAMYWYRQDPGQGLRLIYYSQIVNDFQKGDIAEGYSVSREKKESFPLTVTSAQKNPTAFYLCASSPQAGGRHEQFFGPGTRLTVL.

The V and J genes are TRBV28 and TRBJ1-2; perhaps TRBD1 as D (5 bases). The CDR3 is 13 residues long. The V gene's germline CDR1 is MDHEN and CDR2 SYDVKM. Trimming left V 7 bases short and J 7 bases short, with 16 bases between. As DNA, the CDR3 is TGTGCCAGCACAACCAGGGCTCCCTTTGGCTACACCTTC. Its translation: CASTTRAPFGYTF.

This sequence joins TRBV7-2 and TRBJ1-1; no definite D call. This CDR3 has 13 residues. Trimming cost V 5 bases and J 0 bases, with 7 bases left between them. The germline gives CDR1 SGHTA, CDR2 FQGNSA. CDR3 region: CASSPRVNTEAFF. CDR3 coding DNA: TGTGCCAGCAGCCCCCGGGTGAACACTGAAGCTTTCTTT.

V and J are TRBV7-6 and TRBJ1-1; D ambiguous. This CDR3 is built from 15 residues. The V gene's germline CDR1 is SGHVS and CDR2 FNYEAQ. Trimming cost V 4 bases and J 1 base, with 13 bases left between them. CDR3 in DNA: TGTGCCAGCAGCTCCGGGTCCCGAGGGAACACTGAAGCTTTCTTT. It is translated as CASSSGSRGNTEAFF.

This clone was recorded only once. This chain uses TRBV5-1 with TRBJ1-4; unclear D gene. The CDR3 sequence is 14 residues long. Germline-derived CDR1 and CDR2 are SGHRS and YFSETQ. V lost 2 bases and J 6 bases, leaving 11 bases between the germline ends. CDR3 sequence reads: CASSLTELHEKLFF. The CDR3 bases are TGCGCCAGCAGCTTAACAGAACTGCATGAAAAACTGTTTTTT.

V usage is TRBV5-4 and J usage is TRBJ1-3; 7 bases map to TRBD1. With 0 bases clipped from V and 0 bases from J, the junction kept 6 bases outside the gene matches. CDR1 is SGHNT, CDR2 YYREEE, per germline (reference sequence). This CDR3 spans 17 amino acids. CDR3 DNA: TGTGCCAGCAGCTTGGGTTCGGGGACAGCCTCTGGAAACACCATATATTTT. Residues: CASSLGSGTASGNTIYF.

This chain connects TRBV7-2 to TRBJ2-7; TRBD2 agrees at 10 bases. This CDR3 contains 15 residues. Germline assignment: CDR1 SGHTA and CDR2 FQGNSA. V trimming: 2 bases; J trimming: 2 bases; junction bases outside the gene matches: 3. The CDR3 is CASSLKLAGPYEQYF. CDR3 DNA sequence: TGTGCCAGCAGCTTAAAACTAGCGGGACCCTACGAGCAGTACTTC.

V usage is TRBV6-5 and J usage is TRBJ2-3; 7 bases fit TRBD1. The germline V gene encodes CDR1 MNHEY and CDR2 SVGAGI. The CDR3 sequence is 15 residues long. With 6 bases clipped from V and 0 bases from J, the junction kept 6 bases outside the gene matches. The CDR3 reads CASSSRGLSTDTQYF. The CDR3 region has the DNA TGTGCCAGCAGCTCAAGGGGGCTCAGCACAGATACGCAGTATTTT.

This chain links TRBV7-2 with TRBJ1-1; 10 nucleotides agree with TRBD1. Germline V lookup: CDR1 SGHTA, CDR2 FQGNSA. The CDR3 runs to 16 residues. V lost 6 bases to trimming and J lost 6 bases; unmatched junction nucleotides: 13. CDR3 residues: CASRRQGAGGSAEAFF. The CDR3 bases are TGTGCCAGCAGACGACAGGGGGCGGGGGGGTCCGCTGAAGCTTTCTTT.

The rearrangement links TRBV6-1 to TRBJ1-6, with D hard to call. Per germline, CDR1 MNHNS and CDR2 SASEGT. CDR3 length: 13 amino acids. V gave up 6 bases and J gave up 0 bases, with 3 bases separating them. The CDR3 DNA reads as TGTGCCAGCAGGAGCTCCTATAATTCACCCCTCCACTTT. Translated, it gives CASRSSYNSPLHF.

The genes are TRBV7-8 and TRBJ1-3; D is unclear. Germline lookup yields CDR1 SGHVS and CDR2 FQNEAQ. The CDR3 runs 15 residues. Trimming cost V 0 bases and J 1 base, with 7 bases left between them. Here the CDR3 DNA reads TGTGCCAGCAGCTTAGCGCGAGGGTCTGGAAACACCATATATTTT. It encodes CASSLARGSGNTIYF. Drawing the rest from reference TRBV7-8 and TRBJ1-3, the complete variable domain is GAGVSQSPRYKVAKRGQDVALRCDPISGHVSLFWYQQALGQGPEFLTYFQNEAQLDKSGLPSDRFFAERPEGSVSTLKIQRTQQEDSAVYLCASSLARGSGNTIYFGEGSWLTVV.

J is TRBJ2-7 and V is TRBV7-8, with a tentative D call TRBD2 (6 bases). The V end lost 5 bases, the J end lost 6 bases, and 14 bases lay between the germline ends. The CDR3 has 13 amino acids. Per the germline V gene, CDR1 is SGHVS and CDR2 is FQNEAQ. The CDR3 coding sequence is TGTGCCAGCAGCCACCAAGGGAGGCCCGAGCAGTACTTC. It translates to CASSHQGRPEQYF.

J is TRBJ1-2 and V is TRBV18; 7 bases match TRBD1. The J segment lost 3 bases and the V segment lost 4 bases, leaving 8 bases of the junction unmatched. Germline V CDR1 and CDR2: KGHSH, LQKENI. There are 15 residues in the CDR3. CDR3 coding DNA: TGTGCCAGCTCACAGAAGGGGGCAGGGGACTATGGCTACACCTTC. It yields the protein CASSQKGAGDYGYTF.

The chain links TRBV28 to TRBJ1-1, with D unclear. CDR1 and CDR2 (germline): MDHEN, SYDVKM. The CDR3 covers 13 residues. V was clipped by 3 bases and J by 1 base, with 6 bases between them. DNA for the CDR3: TGTGCCAGCAGTTTGGTACAGAACACTGAAGCTTTCTTT. Translating it yields CASSLVQNTEAFF.

The rearrangement joins TRBV5-1 to TRBJ2-1; 8 bases fit TRBD2. This CDR3 region has 17 residues. Trimming took 4 bases from V and 4 from J; bases not matched to a gene: 13. Germline values: CDR1 SGHRS, CDR2 YFSETQ. The CDR3, as DNA: TGCGCCAGCAGCCAACTCCCGGGACTAGAAGGATACAATGAGCAGTTCTTC. Amino acids: CASSQLPGLEGYNEQFF. Based on the CDR3 plus reference TRBV5-1 and TRBJ2-1, the full variable domain is KAGVTQTPRYLIKTRGQQVTLSCSPISGHRSVSWYQQTPGQGLQFLFEYFSETQRNKGNFPGRFSGRQFSNSRSEMNVSTLELGDSALYLCASSQLPGLEGYNEQFFGPGTRLTVL.

V is TRBV25-1 and J is TRBJ1-4; no clear D. The germline V gene encodes CDR1 MGHDK and CDR2 SYGVNS. Trimming removed 4 bases from V and 8 bases from J, with 8 bases in between. This CDR3 has 12 residues. CDR3 nucleotide sequence: TGTGCCAGCAGTGTAACTCGCGAAAAACTGTTTTTT. Residues: CASSVTREKLFF.

CDR3 coding DNA: TGTGCCAGCAGTTACGGGAGGGGTTCCTACGAGCAGTACTTC. It specifies CASSYGRGSYEQYF. The chain uses TRBV6-5 and TRBJ2-7, with 7 nucleotides matching TRBD2. The ends lost 2 bases at V and 1 base at J; junction bases unmatched: 2. The CDR3 sequence is 14 residues long. Germline V lookup: CDR1 MNHEY, CDR2 SVGAGI.

This clone was picked up one time. The rearrangement joins TRBV15 to TRBJ1-6, with no clear D. V lost 1 base to trimming and J lost 11 bases, with 9 bases between them. The CDR3 covers 13 residues. Germline V CDR1 and CDR2: LNHNV, YYDKDF (reference sequence). As DNA, the CDR3 is TGTGCCACCAGCAGAGTTCTAAATCCACCCCTCCACTTT. Its protein product is CATSRVLNPPLHF. The variable domain in full, completed from reference TRBV15 and TRBJ1-6, reads DAMVIQNPRYQVTQFGKPVTLSCSQTLNHNVMYWYQQKSSQAPKLLFHYYDKDFNNEADTPDNFQSRRPNTSFCFLDIRSPGLGDTAMYLCATSRVLNPPLHFGNGTRLTVT.

The chain combines TRBV4-1 with TRBJ2-1; 9 nucleotides match TRBD2. Germline V gives CDR1 MGHRA, CDR2 YSYEKL. This CDR3 spans 16 amino acids. V trimming: 1 base; J trimming: 7 bases; junction bases outside the gene matches: 8. The CDR3 here is CASSQAAGGPENEQFF. In nucleotides, the CDR3 is TGCGCCAGCAGCCAAGCCGCGGGAGGGCCCGAGAATGAGCAGTTCTTC.